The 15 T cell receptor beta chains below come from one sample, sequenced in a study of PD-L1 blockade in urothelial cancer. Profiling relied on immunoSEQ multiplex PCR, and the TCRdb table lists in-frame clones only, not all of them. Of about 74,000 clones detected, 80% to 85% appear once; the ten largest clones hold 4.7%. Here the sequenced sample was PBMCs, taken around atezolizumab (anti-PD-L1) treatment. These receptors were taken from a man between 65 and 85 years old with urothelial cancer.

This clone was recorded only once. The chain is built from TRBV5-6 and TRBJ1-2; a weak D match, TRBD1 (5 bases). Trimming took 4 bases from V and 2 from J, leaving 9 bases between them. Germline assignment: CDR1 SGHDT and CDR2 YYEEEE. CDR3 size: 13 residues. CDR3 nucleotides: TGTGCCAGCAGCCGACCAGGGAACTATGGCTACACCTTC. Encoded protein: CASSRPGNYGYTF.

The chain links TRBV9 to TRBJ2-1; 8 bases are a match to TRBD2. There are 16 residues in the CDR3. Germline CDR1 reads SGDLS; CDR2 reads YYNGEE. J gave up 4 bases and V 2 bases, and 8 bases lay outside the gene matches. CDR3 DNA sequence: TGTGCCAGCAGCGTTCAGGCGGGGGGCACGTACAATGAGCAGTTCTTC. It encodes CASSVQAGGTYNEQFF.

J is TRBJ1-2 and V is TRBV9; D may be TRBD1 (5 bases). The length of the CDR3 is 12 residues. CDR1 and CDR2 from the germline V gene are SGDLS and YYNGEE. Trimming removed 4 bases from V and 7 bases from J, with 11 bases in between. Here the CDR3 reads CASSPWGVGYTF. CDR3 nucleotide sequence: TGTGCCAGCAGCCCGTGGGGGGTTGGCTACACCTTC.

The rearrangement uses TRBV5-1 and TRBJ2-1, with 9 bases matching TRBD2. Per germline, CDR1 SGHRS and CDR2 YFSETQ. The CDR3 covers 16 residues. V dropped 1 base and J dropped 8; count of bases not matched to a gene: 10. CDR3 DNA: TGCGCCAGCAGCTTGCTTAGCGGGAGTATAATGGATGAGCAGTTCTTC. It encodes CASSLLSGSIMDEQFF.

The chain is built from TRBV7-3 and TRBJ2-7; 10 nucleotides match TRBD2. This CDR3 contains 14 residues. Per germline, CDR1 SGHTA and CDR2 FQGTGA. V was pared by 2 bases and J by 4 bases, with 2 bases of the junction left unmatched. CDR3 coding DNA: TGTGCCAGCAGCTTAGCTAGCGGGAGTTACGAGCAGTACTTC. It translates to CASSLASGSYEQYF.

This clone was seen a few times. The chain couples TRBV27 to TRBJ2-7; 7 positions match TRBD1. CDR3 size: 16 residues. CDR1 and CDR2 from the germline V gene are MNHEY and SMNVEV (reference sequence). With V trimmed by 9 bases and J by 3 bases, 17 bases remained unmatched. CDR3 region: CARPDRTRLDGYEQYF. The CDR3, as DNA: TGTGCCAGGCCGGACAGGACGCGACTCGATGGCTACGAGCAGTACTTC.

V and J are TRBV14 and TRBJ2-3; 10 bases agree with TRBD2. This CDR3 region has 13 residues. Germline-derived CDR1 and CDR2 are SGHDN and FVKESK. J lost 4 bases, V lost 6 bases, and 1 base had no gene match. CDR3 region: CASRLAGADTQYF. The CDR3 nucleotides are TGTGCCAGCAGGCTAGCGGGGGCAGATACGCAGTATTTT.

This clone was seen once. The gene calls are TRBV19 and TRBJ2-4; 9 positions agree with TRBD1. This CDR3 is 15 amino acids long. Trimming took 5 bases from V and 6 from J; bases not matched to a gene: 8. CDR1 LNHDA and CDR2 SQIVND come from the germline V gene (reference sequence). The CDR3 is CASSLWADRGNIQYF. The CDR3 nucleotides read TGTGCCAGTAGTCTGTGGGCGGACAGGGGAAACATTCAGTACTTC.

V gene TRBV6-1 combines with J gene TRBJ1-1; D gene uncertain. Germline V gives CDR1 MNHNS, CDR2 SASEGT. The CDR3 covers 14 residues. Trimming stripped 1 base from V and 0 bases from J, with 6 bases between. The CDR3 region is CASSEGQVNTEAFF. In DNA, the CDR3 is TGTGCCAGCAGTGAAGGTCAGGTGAACACTGAAGCTTTCTTT.

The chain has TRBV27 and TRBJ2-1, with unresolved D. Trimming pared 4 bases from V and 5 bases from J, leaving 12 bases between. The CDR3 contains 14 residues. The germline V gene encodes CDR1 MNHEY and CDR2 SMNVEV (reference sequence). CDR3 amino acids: CASSWSRWHNEQFF. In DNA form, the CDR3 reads TGTGCCAGCAGTTGGTCGAGGTGGCACAATGAGCAGTTCTTC.

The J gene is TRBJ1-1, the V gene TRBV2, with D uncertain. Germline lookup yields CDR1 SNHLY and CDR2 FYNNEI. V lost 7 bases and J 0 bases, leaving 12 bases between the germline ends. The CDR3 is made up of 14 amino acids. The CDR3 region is CASTNRVLNTEAFF. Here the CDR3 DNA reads TGTGCCAGCACCAACCGAGTTTTGAACACTGAAGCTTTCTTT.

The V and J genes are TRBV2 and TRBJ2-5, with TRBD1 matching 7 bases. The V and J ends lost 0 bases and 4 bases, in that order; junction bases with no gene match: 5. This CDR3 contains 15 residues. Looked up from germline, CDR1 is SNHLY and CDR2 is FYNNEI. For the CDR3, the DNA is TGTGCCAGCAGTGAAGCGAGATCAGGGGGAGAGACCCAGTACTTC. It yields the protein CASSEARSGGETQYF.

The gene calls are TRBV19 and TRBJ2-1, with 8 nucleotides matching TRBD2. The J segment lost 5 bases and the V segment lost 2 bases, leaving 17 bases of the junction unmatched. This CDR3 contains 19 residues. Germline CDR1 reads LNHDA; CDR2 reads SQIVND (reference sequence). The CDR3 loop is CASSIPSSREGNFDNEQFF. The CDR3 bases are TGTGCCAGTAGTATACCCTCGAGCCGGGAGGGAAATTTCGACAATGAGCAGTTCTTC.

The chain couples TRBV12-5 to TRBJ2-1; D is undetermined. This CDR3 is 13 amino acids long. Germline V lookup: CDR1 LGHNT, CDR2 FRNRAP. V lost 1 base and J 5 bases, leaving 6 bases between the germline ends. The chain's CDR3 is CASGLDSHNEQFF. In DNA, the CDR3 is TGTGCTAGTGGTTTGGACAGCCACAATGAGCAGTTCTTC.

The CDR3 DNA follows: TGCGCCAGCAGTACCCCGGGACAGATAAACACCATATATTTT. It specifies CASSTPGQINTIYF. The chain is built from TRBV4-1 and TRBJ1-3, with 7 bases lining up with TRBD1. CDR1 is MGHRA, CDR2 YSYEKL, per germline. The V gene end was trimmed by 6 bases and the J gene end by 6 bases; junction bases not matched to a gene: 8. The CDR3 length is 14 residues.